This T cell receptor beta chain comes out of a study of beta chain features in type 1 diabetes. The CDR3 length is 13 residues. The junction had 4 bases not matched to a gene; V was cut back by 5 bases and J by 6 bases. Germline V lookup: CDR1 SNHLY, CDR2 FYNNEI. Reverse transcribing all isolated RNA meant expressed TCRB transcripts were sequenced. Repertoires were generated with immunoSEQ multiplex PCR, while TCRdb's copy carries only in-frame clones and drops some. The sample consists of 390,000 or so clones, around 14% of them appearing once. Via CD45RO/CCR7/CD25/CD127/CD95/CD27, cells of the CD4+ naive, central memory, regulatory and stem cell-like memory subsets were sorted.

The J gene is TRBJ2-7, the V gene TRBV2, with 10 bases lining up with TRBD1. The sequence was obtained from a man under 40 in good health. The material sequenced was naive CD4+ T cells from blood. The CDR3 reads CASSQGQGLEQYF. CDR3 nucleotides: TGTGCCAGCAGTCAGGGACAGGGGCTCGAGCAGTACTTC.